These 30 T cell receptor beta chains were sequenced from one sample in a study of long-term antiretroviral therapy in people with HIV. Researchers ran immunoSEQ v3.0 at survey level. The protocol was immunoSEQ multiplex PCR, while the TCRdb copy is restricted to in-frame clones and leaves out a portion. The sample lists some 33,000 clones, 96% occurring once. Specimen: unsorted PBMCs, collected approximately 6.5 years after starting antiretroviral therapy. These receptors were obtained from a man aged 25 to 40 with HIV.

The chain couples TRBV2 to TRBJ2-6; 11 bases align to TRBD1. V lost 3 bases, J lost 3 bases, and 7 bases stayed unmatched. In germline, CDR1 is SNHLY, CDR2 FYNNEI. The length of the CDR3 is 18 residues. The CDR3, as DNA: TGTGCCAGCAGTGAGCCGGGACAGGGGGTCATTGGGGCCAACGTCCTGACTTTC. It encodes CASSEPGQGVIGANVLTF. The whole variable domain, filled in from reference TRBV2 and TRBJ2-6, reads EPEVTQTPSHQVTQMGQEVILRCVPISNHLYFYWYRQILGQKVEFLVSFYNNEISEKSEIFDDQFSVERPDGSNFTLKIRSTKLEDSAMYFCASSEPGQGVIGANVLTFGAGSRLTVL.

The V and J genes are TRBV10-3 and TRBJ1-5; TRBD1 matches 10 bases. Losses at the gene ends were 8 bases for V and 6 bases for J; bases not matched to a gene: 7. This CDR3 is built from 14 residues. Germline V gene lookup returns CDR1 ENHRY and CDR2 SYGVKD. The DNA of the CDR3 is TGTGCCATCGGGGACAGGGGAGAGGGTCAGCCCCAGCATTTT. As protein: CAIGDRGEGQPQHF.

The V call is TRBV2, the J call TRBJ2-1, with TRBD2 matching 7 bases. Germline values: CDR1 SNHLY, CDR2 FYNNEI. This CDR3 comprises 15 residues. Unmatched junction bases numbered 10, after V lost 6 bases and J lost 5 bases. CDR3 sequence reads: CASRAGVVRDNEQFF. CDR3 bases: TGTGCCAGCAGGGCGGGGGTGGTTAGGGACAATGAGCAGTTCTTC.

The chain has TRBV9 and TRBJ1-4; tentatively, D is TRBD1 (6 bases). Trimming pared 0 bases from V and 4 bases from J, leaving 13 bases between. Germline lookup yields CDR1 SGDLS and CDR2 YYNGEE. This CDR3 contains 16 residues. The CDR3 region has the DNA TGTGCCAGCAGCGTAGGCCCTCAGGGGAATAATGAAAAACTGTTTTTT. Translation gives CASSVGPQGNNEKLFF.

This clone was seen just once. The V call is TRBV11-3, the J call TRBJ1-2, with a weak D call TRBD1 (5 bases). V shed 11 bases and J shed 8 bases, with 15 bases lying between them. The CDR3 is made up of 11 amino acids. CDR1 SGHNT and CDR2 YENEEA come from the germline V gene. In nucleotides, the CDR3 is TGTGCCCCCGGGGGGGGAGGGGGCTACACCTTC. It is translated as CAPGGGGGYTF.

The chain links TRBV15 to TRBJ2-1; perhaps TRBD2 as D (5 bases). The CDR3 extends over 14 amino acids. Germline V gene lookup returns CDR1 LNHNV and CDR2 YYDKDF (reference sequence). The ends were cut back, 11 bases at V and 4 bases at J, with 18 bases in the middle. The CDR3 region has the DNA TGTGCCGCCGGTTCGGACTTGACTTACAATGAGCAGTTCTTC. Translation: CAAGSDLTYNEQFF.

The rearrangement joins TRBV7-9 to TRBJ2-7; the D gene is possibly TRBD1 (5 bases). V lost 2 bases, J lost 2 bases, and 7 bases lay in between. Looked up from germline, CDR1 is SEHNR and CDR2 is FQNEAQ (reference sequence). CDR3 size: 13 residues. CDR3 bases: TGTGCCAGCAGCTTATCAGGGACCTACGAGCAGTACTTC. It codes for CASSLSGTYEQYF.

This sequence joins TRBV7-9 and TRBJ1-1, with D possibly TRBD1 on 5 matching bases. The germline gives CDR1 SEHNR, CDR2 FQNEAQ (reference sequence). The CDR3 has 15 residues. Trimming removed 1 base from V and 3 bases from J, with 12 bases in between. The CDR3 coding sequence is TGTGCCAGCAGCTTAGTGGATCAGGGCGACACTGAAGCTTTCTTT. This sequence encodes CASSLVDQGDTEAFF. Using reference TRBV7-9 and TRBJ1-1 for the parts outside the CDR3, the full variable domain is DTGVSQNPRHKITKRGQNVTFRCDPISEHNRLYWYRQTLGQGPEFLTYFQNEAQLEKSRLLSDRFSAERPKGSFSTLEIQRTEQGDSAMYLCASSLVDQGDTEAFFGQGTRLTVV.

The J gene is TRBJ1-4, the V gene TRBV2, with TRBD1 identical over 7 bases. CDR1 is SNHLY, CDR2 FYNNEI, per germline. Germline trimming cut 8 bases from V and 7 bases from J; bases unmatched to any gene: 13. The CDR3 runs 15 residues. This chain's CDR3 is CASGATGVPSEKLFF. In nucleotides, the CDR3 is TGTGCCAGCGGAGCCACAGGGGTCCCCAGTGAAAAACTGTTTTTT. The whole variable domain, remainder taken from reference TRBV2 and TRBJ1-4, is EPEVTQTPSHQVTQMGQEVILRCVPISNHLYFYWYRQILGQKVEFLVSFYNNEISEKSEIFDDQFSVERPDGSNFTLKIRSTKLEDSAMYFCASGATGVPSEKLFFGSGTQLSVL.

The chain joins TRBV4-2 to TRBJ2-5; 7 nucleotides match TRBD1. The trim removed 0 bases at V and 2 bases at J, leaving 0 bases unmatched. The CDR3 spans 14 residues. From germline, CDR1 is LGHNA and CDR2 YNFKEQ. CDR3 nucleotide sequence: TGTGCCAGCAGCCAAGAACAGGGGCAAGAGACCCAGTACTTC. Amino acids: CASSQEQGQETQYF.

The V gene is TRBV6-1, the J gene TRBJ1-5; D unclear. CDR3 size: 14 residues. Germline CDR1 is MNHNS and CDR2 is SASEGT. With 7 bases removed from V and 2 bases from J, the gap between germline ends came to 12 bases. CDR3 sequence reads: CASMREIGNQPQHF. The CDR3 nucleotides read TGTGCCAGCATGCGAGAGATTGGCAATCAGCCCCAGCATTTT.

This chain joins TRBV9 and TRBJ2-5; 7 bases align to TRBD2. Germline CDR1 is SGDLS and CDR2 is YYNGEE. The CDR3 sequence is 15 residues long. The V gene end was trimmed by 2 bases and the J gene end by 5 bases; junction bases not matched to a gene: 9. The CDR3 coding sequence is TGTGCCAGCAGCGTGGGGGGGGACCGCGAGGAGACCCAGTACTTC. Translating gives CASSVGGDREETQYF.

This chain connects TRBV7-2 to TRBJ1-4; TRBD1 agrees at 9 bases. Looked up from germline, CDR1 is SGHTA and CDR2 is FQGNSA. With 6 bases clipped from V and 1 base from J, the junction kept 3 bases outside the gene matches. The CDR3 length is 15 residues. Written as DNA, the CDR3 is TGTGCCAGCAGGCGGACAGGGGAAACTAATGAAAAACTGTTTTTT. It translates to CASRRTGETNEKLFF.

The rearrangement links TRBV19 to TRBJ1-2; D perhaps matches TRBD1 (6 bases). The V gene lost 0 bases and the J gene lost 10 bases, with 15 bases spanning the gap. This CDR3 region has 14 residues. CDR1 is LNHDA, CDR2 SQIVND, per germline (reference sequence). CDR3 nucleotide sequence: TGTGCCAGTAGTATAGATCGACAGGTCTTCGACTACACCTTC. This sequence encodes CASSIDRQVFDYTF.

The chain employs TRBV7-3 and TRBJ2-2; TRBD2 agrees at 9 bases. Germline V gene sequence: CDR1 SGHTA, CDR2 FQGTGA. The CDR3 sequence is 14 residues long. The J segment lost 5 bases and the V segment lost 2 bases, leaving 0 bases of the junction unmatched. CDR3 protein: CASSLGLATGELFF. The CDR3 nucleotides are TGTGCCAGCAGCTTAGGACTAGCGACCGGGGAGCTGTTTTTT.

This chain uses TRBV7-3 with TRBJ2-7, with D unclear. Germline V gene data show CDR1 as SGHTA and CDR2 as FQGTGA. This CDR3 region has 15 residues. Trimming left V 2 bases short and J 2 bases short, with 13 bases between. CDR3 sequence: CASSLSVSAAYEQYF. Here the CDR3 DNA reads TGTGCCAGCAGCTTATCTGTCTCTGCTGCCTACGAGCAGTACTTC.

The genes are TRBV6-5 and TRBJ2-3, with D uncertain. CDR1 and CDR2 (germline): MNHEY, SVGAGI. V gave up 8 bases and J gave up 4 bases, with 4 bases separating them. CDR3 length equals 10 residues. The CDR3 protein is CASGADTQYF. CDR3 nucleotides: TGTGCCAGCGGCGCAGATACGCAGTATTTT.

This sequence joins TRBV7-2 and TRBJ1-2; 9 bases are shared with TRBD1. The V gene end was trimmed by 5 bases and the J gene end by 4 bases; junction bases not matched to a gene: 8. The CDR3 runs to 15 residues. CDR1 is SGHTA and CDR2 is FQGNSA in the germline V gene. CDR3 in DNA: TGTGCCAGCAGCAAGCCGGGACAGGGAGTCTATGGCTACACCTTC. Its translation: CASSKPGQGVYGYTF. Supplemented by reference TRBV7-2 and TRBJ1-2, the full variable domain reads GAGVSQSPSNKVTEKGKDVELRCDPISGHTALYWYRQSLGQGLEFLIYFQGNSAPDKSGLPSDRFSAERTGGSVSTLTIQRTQQEDSAVYLCASSKPGQGVYGYTFGSGTRLTVV.

This chain links TRBV4-1 with TRBJ1-2; 12 bases map to TRBD1. CDR1 is MGHRA and CDR2 is YSYEKL in the germline V gene. This CDR3 region has 15 residues. V shed 3 bases, J shed 7 bases, and the junction held 6 bases outside the gene matches. The CDR3, as DNA: TGCGCCAGCAGCCAGGGGGGACAGGGGGCGGGTGGCTACACCTTC. Protein sequence: CASSQGGQGAGGYTF.

The J gene is TRBJ1-1, the V gene TRBV28, with D unresolved. The V gene lost 5 bases and the J gene lost 8 bases, with 15 bases spanning the gap. The CDR3 is made up of 13 amino acids. Germline V CDR1 and CDR2: MDHEN, SYDVKM. CDR3 in amino acids: CASSHPLGGEAFF. For the CDR3, the DNA is TGTGCCAGCAGTCACCCCCTCGGAGGGGAAGCTTTCTTT. The whole variable domain, remainder taken from reference TRBV28 and TRBJ1-1, is DVKVTQSSRYLVKRTGEKVFLECVQDMDHENMFWYRQDPGLGLRLIYFSYDVKMKEKGDIPEGYSVSREKKERFSLILESASTNQTSMYLCASSHPLGGEAFFGQGTRLTVV.

J is TRBJ1-5 and V is TRBV19; perhaps TRBD1 as D (6 bases). V was cut by 5 bases and J by 5 bases, with 10 bases left in between. The CDR3 totals 13 residues. In germline, CDR1 is LNHDA, CDR2 SQIVND (reference sequence). Here the CDR3 reads CASSGQGYQPQHF. The CDR3 DNA is TGTGCCAGTAGTGGGCAGGGGTATCAGCCCCAGCATTTT.

This clone was seen only once. V gene TRBV6-6 combines with J gene TRBJ1-5, with D uncertain. The germline V and J ends were trimmed by 8 bases and 2 bases, with 1 base remaining between them. CDR1 and CDR2 (germline): MNHNY, SVGAGI (reference sequence). This CDR3 is built from 10 residues. In DNA form, the CDR3 reads TGTGCCAGCGGCAATCAGCCCCAGCATTTT. Encoded protein: CASGNQPQHF.

The chain carries TRBV9 and TRBJ2-5; TRBD1 matches 8 bases. V lost 5 bases to trimming and J lost 1 base; unmatched junction nucleotides: 7. From germline, CDR1 is SGDLS and CDR2 YYNGEE. The CDR3 loop spans 15 amino acids. The CDR3 is CASSGQGLPQETQYF. CDR3 coding DNA: TGTGCCAGCAGTGGACAGGGCCTACCCCAAGAGACCCAGTACTTC.

Comment on this clone: Different DNA sequences within this sample yield the same CDR3. This rearrangement joins TRBV7-8 to TRBJ2-7; 7 bases are shared with TRBD2. The CDR3 has 15 residues. Unmatched junction bases numbered 12, after V lost 5 bases and J lost 5 bases. CDR1 SGHVS and CDR2 FQNEAQ come from the germline V gene. Here the CDR3 reads CASSTEREPRDEQYF. In DNA, the CDR3 is TGTGCCAGCAGCACTGAGCGGGAACCTAGAGACGAGCAGTACTTC.

The chain links TRBV27 to TRBJ2-3; 7 bases align to TRBD2. After removal of 4 bases from V and 1 base from J, the junction contained 5 bases not matched to a gene. The CDR3 spans 15 residues. Germline values: CDR1 MNHEY, CDR2 SMNVEV (reference sequence). This CDR3 reads CASSSSGSRTDTQYF. DNA for the CDR3: TGTGCCAGCAGTTCTAGCGGCTCCCGCACAGATACGCAGTATTTT.

J is TRBJ2-7 and V is TRBV29-1, with a possible D match to TRBD1 (6 bases). The CDR3 is made up of 11 amino acids. The ends were cut back, 6 bases at V and 3 bases at J, with 9 bases in the middle. Germline V gene lookup returns CDR1 SQVTM and CDR2 ANQGSEA. The CDR3 is CSVVQGYEQYF. CDR3 coding DNA: TGCAGCGTCGTACAGGGCTACGAGCAGTACTTC.

The chain combines TRBV6-7 with TRBJ1-3; D is unclear. TRBV6-7 is an ORF, with its function uncertain. The ends were cut back, 8 bases at V and 0 bases at J, with 11 bases in the middle. The CDR3 sequence is 14 residues long. The CDR3 DNA sequence: TGTGCCAGCTCTTTACACCACTCTGGAAACACCATATATTTT. Translating it yields CASSLHHSGNTIYF.

This clone was seen just once. This rearrangement joins TRBV14 to TRBJ2-7; D possibly corresponds to TRBD2 (5 bases). Trimming cost V 1 base and J 2 bases, with 9 bases left between them. The CDR3 contains 14 residues. Germline CDR1 is SGHDN and CDR2 is FVKESK. Here the CDR3 reads CASSQAGWAYEQYF. CDR3 nucleotides: TGTGCCAGCAGCCAAGCGGGATGGGCCTACGAGCAGTACTTC.

The J gene is TRBJ1-3, the V gene TRBV9, with D unclear. The CDR3 consists of 15 residues. Trimming left V 0 bases short and J 0 bases short, with 7 bases between. Germline V gene sequence: CDR1 SGDLS, CDR2 YYNGEE. The CDR3 sequence is CASSVVPDSGNTIYF. In nucleotides, the CDR3 is TGTGCCAGCAGCGTAGTCCCGGACTCTGGAAACACCATATATTTT.

The chain recombines TRBV7-2 with TRBJ1-2, with D hard to call. CDR1 and CDR2 (germline): SGHTA, FQGNSA. The CDR3 loop spans 12 amino acids. The ends were cut back, 5 bases at V and 4 bases at J, with 8 bases in the middle. DNA of the CDR3: TGTGCCAGCAGCGGGCAGGTCTATGGCTACACCTTC. This sequence encodes CASSGQVYGYTF. Based on the CDR3 plus reference TRBV7-2 and TRBJ1-2, the full variable domain is GAGVSQSPSNKVTEKGKDVELRCDPISGHTALYWYRQSLGQGLEFLIYFQGNSAPDKSGLPSDRFSAERTGGSVSTLTIQRTQQEDSAVYLCASSGQVYGYTFGSGTRLTVV.